Following are 15 T cell receptor beta chains from one sample sequenced in a study of cytomegalovirus exposure and HLA in healthy donors. Some clones are missing from TCRdb's copy, which holds only in-frame ones; the method was immunoSEQ multiplex PCR. The sample lists some 310,000 clones; 70% to 90% were seen once. Sequencing input: PBMCs. The receptors originated from a man younger than 45 in good health and CMV-seronegative.

This chain joins TRBV28 and TRBJ1-2; D uncertain. CDR1 and CDR2 (germline): MDHEN, SYDVKM. With 4 bases removed from V and 8 bases from J, the gap between germline ends came to 17 bases. This CDR3 spans 14 amino acids. This chain's CDR3 is CASSYGPNTKGYTF. DNA for the CDR3: TGTGCCAGCAGTTATGGCCCAAACACGAAAGGCTACACCTTC.

The J gene is TRBJ1-4, the V gene TRBV5-6, with TRBD1 matching 9 bases. The CDR3 spans 17 residues. Germline lookup yields CDR1 SGHDT and CDR2 YYEEEE. V was clipped by 4 bases and J by 8 bases; unmatched bases: 15. Here the CDR3 reads CASSPGRQGVRGEKLFF. CDR3 coding DNA: TGTGCCAGCAGCCCCGGTCGACAGGGGGTGAGGGGAGAAAAACTGTTTTTT.

The rearrangement uses TRBV5-1 and TRBJ1-2; D possibly corresponds to TRBD1 (5 bases). V shed 3 bases and J shed 6 bases, with 12 bases lying between them. This CDR3 has 13 residues. The germline V gene has CDR1 SGHRS and CDR2 YFSETQ. CDR3 nucleotides: TGCGCCAGCAGCTCCCCAGGGCCGGATGGCTACACCTTC. It codes for CASSSPGPDGYTF.

This chain uses TRBV7-9 with TRBJ1-2; a possible D gene is TRBD1 (5 bases). Germline values: CDR1 SEHNR, CDR2 FQNEAQ (reference sequence). The length of the CDR3 is 11 residues. Trimming left V 7 bases short and J 5 bases short, with 8 bases between. Here the CDR3 DNA reads TGTGCCAGCACGGCAGGGTATGGCTACACCTTC. Protein sequence: CASTAGYGYTF.

Points on this clone: The identical CDR3 is also encoded by other nucleotide sequences in the sample. The genes are TRBV6-5 and TRBJ1-5, with D unresolved. V was trimmed by 6 bases and J by 3 bases, leaving 15 bases between them. CDR1 is MNHEY and CDR2 is SVGAGI in the germline V gene. The CDR3 sequence is 15 residues long. CDR3 sequence: CASSPDRGSNQPQHF. The CDR3 nucleotides read TGTGCCAGCAGCCCTGATCGCGGTTCCAATCAGCCCCAGCATTTT.

DNA of the CDR3: TGCGCCAGCAGCTTGGGACAGGGAGGCCCCCTCCACTTT. Protein: CASSLGQGGPLHF. V and J are TRBV5-1 and TRBJ1-6; 7 positions match TRBD1. CDR1 SGHRS and CDR2 YFSETQ come from the germline V gene. CDR3 length: 13 residues. Losses at the gene ends were 0 bases for V and 13 bases for J; bases not matched to a gene: 4. Looking up the rest from reference TRBV5-1 and TRBJ1-6 gives the full variable domain: KAGVTQTPRYLIKTRGQQVTLSCSPISGHRSVSWYQQTPGQGLQFLFEYFSETQRNKGNFPGRFSGRQFSNSRSEMNVSTLELGDSALYLCASSLGQGGPLHFGNGTRLTVT.

This clone was observed once. The chain joins TRBV9 to TRBJ2-5, with D possibly TRBD2 on 6 matching bases. Per the germline V gene, CDR1 is SGDLS and CDR2 is YYNGEE. There are 17 residues in the CDR3. Trimming removed 4 bases at V and 1 base at J, with 20 bases between. As DNA, the CDR3 is TGTGCCAGCAGCACCAGCCTTTTACTAGCAACCCAAGAGACCCAGTACTTC. Encoded protein: CASSTSLLLATQETQYF.

V is TRBV25-1 and J is TRBJ1-1; TRBD1 might be the D (5 bases). There are 15 residues in the CDR3. CDR1 is MGHDK and CDR2 is SYGVNS in the germline V gene. V dropped 3 bases and J dropped 2 bases, with 13 bases sitting between them. CDR3 loop: CASSDRQGFNTEAFF. The CDR3 DNA reads TGTGCCAGCAGTGATAGGCAGGGTTTCAACACTGAAGCTTTCTTT. Based on the CDR3 plus reference TRBV25-1 and TRBJ1-1, the full variable domain is EADIYQTPRYLVIGTGKKITLECSQTMGHDKMYWYQQDPGMELHLIHYSYGVNSTEKGDLSSESTVSRIRTEHFPLTLESARPSHTSQYLCASSDRQGFNTEAFFGQGTRLTVV.

V and J are TRBV19 and TRBJ2-1; D is possibly TRBD1 (5 bases). Per germline, CDR1 LNHDA and CDR2 SQIVND (reference sequence). V was trimmed by 1 base and J by 10 bases, leaving 11 bases between them. This CDR3 contains 13 residues. For the CDR3, the DNA is TGTGCCAGTAGTATAGCTTTTAGACAGGAGCAGTTCTTC. It is translated as CASSIAFRQEQFF.

The chain has TRBV10-3 and TRBJ2-1; TRBD1 matches 11 bases. V lost 3 bases to trimming and J lost 6 bases; unmatched junction nucleotides: 4. This CDR3 region has 15 residues. Germline-derived CDR1 and CDR2 are ENHRY and SYGVKD. The CDR3 region has the DNA TGTGCCATCAGTGATGCCGGGACAGGGGGCAATGAGCAGTTCTTC. Translating gives CAISDAGTGGNEQFF.

V usage is TRBV10-2 and J usage is TRBJ1-2; TRBD1 matches 9 bases. V gave up 3 bases and J gave up 0 bases; unmatched junction bases: 5. The V gene's germline CDR1 is WSHSY and CDR2 SAAADI. This CDR3 contains 16 residues. This chain's CDR3 is CASSDPGQGSNYGYTF. The CDR3 nucleotides are TGCGCCAGCAGTGATCCGGGACAGGGATCTAACTATGGCTACACCTTC.

V gene TRBV4-2 combines with J gene TRBJ2-3, with TRBD2 matching 14 bases. The J segment lost 5 bases and the V segment lost 0 bases, leaving 4 bases of the junction unmatched. This CDR3 contains 17 residues. Germline V gene data show CDR1 as LGHNA and CDR2 as YNFKEQ. The CDR3 DNA sequence: TGTGCCAGCAGCCAAGATGGACTAGCGGGGGGCCAAGATACGCAGTATTTT. Translated, it gives CASSQDGLAGGQDTQYF.

The chain is built from TRBV4-1 and TRBJ2-5, with D maybe TRBD2 (7 bases). CDR3 length: 16 amino acids. Germline V lookup: CDR1 MGHRA, CDR2 YSYEKL. Trimming took off 0 bases at V and 4 bases at J, with 15 bases between the two ends. The CDR3 DNA reads TGCGCCAGCAGCCAAGATTGGGGGGGCGAAGGAGAGACCCAGTACTTC. It translates to CASSQDWGGEGETQYF.

This sequence joins TRBV9 and TRBJ1-2; 7 bases are a match to TRBD1. The CDR3 sequence is 15 residues long. CDR1 is SGDLS and CDR2 is YYNGEE in the germline V gene. V was clipped by 4 bases and J by 8 bases; unmatched bases: 14. The CDR3, as DNA: TGTGCCAGCAGCCCTACGGTGGAGGGGGCTCGGGGCTACACCTTC. It specifies CASSPTVEGARGYTF.

The rearrangement uses TRBV27 and TRBJ2-2, with a possible D match to TRBD1 (7 bases). The length of the CDR3 is 15 residues. Per germline, CDR1 MNHEY and CDR2 SMNVEV (reference sequence). Trimming took 7 bases from V and 7 from J, leaving 19 bases between them. CDR3 in DNA: TGTGCCAGCAAGGCAGGGGGGCCGCGGGGCGGGGAGCTGTTTTTT. It encodes CASKAGGPRGGELFF.